A selection of T cell receptor beta chains follows, all from one sample in a study of T cell responses to AZD1222 COVID-19 vaccine. TCRdb's copy holds only in-frame clones and misses some; the assay was immunoSEQ multiplex PCR. There are some 81,000 clones in the sample; around 85% occur only once, and around 3.5% lies in the top ten. Here the sequenced sample was peripheral blood, taken 28 days after the second AZD1222 dose. The origin of the receptors is an adult who received the AZD1222 COVID-19 vaccine. Both conserved end residues are part of each CDR3. A D gene is named only where the DNA matches it firmly. Expanded clones get a size class; other rows say once, few or many, or leave the size out.

abundance: -
v_gene: TRBV2
j_gene: TRBJ2-1
d_gene: TRBD2
CDR3aa: CASSELAGVSYNEQFF
CDR3nt: TGTGCCAGCAGTGAGCTCGCGGGAGTTTCCTACAATGAGCAGTTCTTC

abundance: -
v_gene: TRBV3-1/TRBV3-2
j_gene: TRBJ2-7
d_gene: TRBD1
CDR3aa: CASSGTGNEQYF
CDR3nt: TGTGCCAGCAGCGGGACAGGGAACGAGCAGTACTTC

abundance: -
v_gene: TRBV5-1
j_gene: TRBJ1-2
d_gene: -
CDR3aa: CASSLAEVNYGYTF
CDR3nt: TGCGCCAGCAGCTTGGCCGAGGTCAACTATGGCTACACCTTC

abundance: -
v_gene: TRBV7-8
j_gene: TRBJ2-7
d_gene: -
CDR3aa: CASSFPGEGDEQYF
CDR3nt: TGTGCCAGCAGCTTTCCGGGGGAGGGGGACGAGCAGTACTTC

abundance: few
v_gene: TRBV7-7
j_gene: TRBJ2-5
d_gene: TRBD1
CDR3aa: CASSPTGTGGETQYF
CDR3nt: TGTGCCAGCAGCCCGACCGGGACAGGGGGGGAGACCCAGTACTTC

abundance: -
v_gene: TRBV27
j_gene: TRBJ1-6
d_gene: -
CDR3aa: CASRPNSPLHF
CDR3nt: TGTGCCAGCCGCCCTAATTCACCCCTCCACTTT

abundance: once
v_gene: TRBV3-1/TRBV3-2
j_gene: TRBJ1-4
d_gene: -
CDR3aa: CASKGGGNEKLFF
CDR3nt: TGTGCCAGCAAGGGAGGGGGAAATGAAAAACTGTTTTTT

abundance: -
v_gene: TRBV6-1
j_gene: TRBJ1-3
d_gene: -
CDR3aa: CASSAIEQLSGNTIYF
CDR3nt: TGTGCCAGCAGTGCCATTGAACAGCTCTCTGGAAACACCATATATTTT

abundance: -
v_gene: TRBV28
j_gene: TRBJ1-1
d_gene: TRBD1
CDR3aa: CASRDRGREAFF
CDR3nt: TGTGCCAGCAGGGACAGGGGTCGCGAAGCTTTCTTT

abundance: once
v_gene: TRBV6-2/TRBV6-3
j_gene: TRBJ2-7
d_gene: -
CDR3aa: CASSYSTGPRDEQYF
CDR3nt: TGTGCCAGCAGTTACTCGACAGGCCCTCGGGACGAGCAGTACTTC

abundance: -
v_gene: TRBV9
j_gene: TRBJ2-3
d_gene: -
CDR3aa: CASSPLRGSSADTQYF
CDR3nt: TGTGCCAGCAGCCCCCTAAGGGGCTCGTCTGCAGATACGCAGTATTTT

abundance: -
v_gene: TRBV18
j_gene: TRBJ1-1
d_gene: -
CDR3aa: CASSPPLPNMRGENTEAFF
CDR3nt: TGTGCCAGCTCACCACCCCTCCCCAATATGAGAGGGGAGAACACTGAAGCTTTCTTT

abundance: -
v_gene: TRBV28
j_gene: TRBJ2-3
d_gene: -
CDR3aa: CASGGSADTQYF
CDR3nt: TGTGCCAGCGGGGGCAGCGCAGATACGCAGTATTTT

abundance: -
v_gene: TRBV3-1/TRBV3-2
j_gene: TRBJ1-5
d_gene: TRBD1
CDR3aa: CASSHNLGQQPQHF
CDR3nt: TGTGCCAGCAGCCACAACCTGGGACAGCAGCCCCAGCATTTT

abundance: -
v_gene: TRBV28
j_gene: TRBJ2-2
d_gene: -
CDR3aa: CASSSRQTGELFF
CDR3nt: TGTGCCAGCAGTTCCCGACAGACCGGGGAGCTGTTTTTT

abundance: -
v_gene: TRBV4-1
j_gene: TRBJ2-1
d_gene: TRBD2
CDR3aa: CASSRAGDFYNEQFF
CDR3nt: TGCGCCAGCAGCCGAGCGGGGGACTTCTACAATGAGCAGTTCTTC

abundance: once
v_gene: TRBV28
j_gene: TRBJ1-1
d_gene: -
CDR3aa: CASRPLPNTEAFF
CDR3nt: TGTGCCAGCAGGCCCCTCCCGAACACTGAAGCTTTCTTT

abundance: -
v_gene: TRBV18
j_gene: TRBJ2-7
d_gene: TRBD2
CDR3aa: CASSPGAGDEQYF
CDR3nt: TGTGCCAGCTCACCAGGGGCGGGGGACGAGCAGTACTTC